Described below is a single T cell receptor (beta chain) sequence and its context. What it binds is unknown. These data come from a study of T cell responses to AZD1222 COVID-19 vaccine. About the research overall: It was second doses at about 4 or about 12 weeks that were pooled.

Study results and limitations: Nearly half of unique spike-specific TCRs reportedly avoided B.1.351 and B.1.1.7 mutated regions. Regions 160-218 and 743-854 held dominance among vaccine-associated CD4 TCRs, which spanned spike. Spike-specific TCR depth and breadth grew after two AZD1222 doses.

Germline assignment: CDR1 LNHDA and CDR2 SQIVND (reference sequence). Trimming stripped 4 bases from V and 3 bases from J, with 13 bases between. The CDR3 extends over 15 amino acids. Profiled with immunoSEQ multiplex PCR; TCRdb holds only in-frame clones, not every one. Here the sample spans fewer than 130,000 clones, nearly 90% being singletons. The sample was peripheral blood, taken on day 0 of AZD1222 vaccination. The clonotype originates from an adult in good health. This chain links TRBV19 with TRBJ1-5, with a weak D call TRBD1 (5 bases). The CDR3 loop reads CASSTGLIFNQPQHF. The CDR3, as DNA: TGTGCCAGTAGTACGGGACTGATATTCAATCAGCCCCAGCATTTT.